These T cell receptor beta chains were read from a single sample in a study of shared clonotypes between healthy human individuals. Profiled with immunoSEQ multiplex PCR; TCRdb holds only in-frame clones, not every one. The sample includes approximately 1.5 million clones, approximately 98.5% of them seen just once. Sequences were obtained from naive CD4+ T cells sorted from blood. Every receptor here comes from a man aged 25-40 years in good health. The CDR3 runs from the conserved cysteine through the conserved F or W. The D gene is left open where the match is weak. The size of a clone is reported for some rows only, either as once, few or many, or as a class for expanded clones.

j_call d_call clone_size v_call cdr3_nt cdr3_aa
TRBJ2-2 TRBD2 . TRBV28 TGTGCCAGCAGTTTATTGCGGGAGGGCCCCGGGGAGCTGTTTTTT CASSLLREGPGELFF
TRBJ1-3 TRBD1 . TRBV10-3 TGTGCCATCAGCGAGCAGGGGGCGCCTGGAAACACCATATATTTT CAISEQGAPGNTIYF
TRBJ2-7 TRBD2 once TRBV7-2 TGTGCCAGCAGCCCCAGCTGGCTAGCGGACTACGAGCAGTACTTC CASSPSWLADYEQYF
TRBJ2-7 . . TRBV2 TGTGCCAGCATCCTCGGACGGGGCGGGAATATCTACGAGCAGTACTTC CASILGRGGNIYEQYF
TRBJ2-7 . . TRBV18 TGTGCCAGCTCTCTGGGCAGGGAGTTCTACGAGCAGTACTTC CASSLGREFYEQYF
TRBJ2-6 TRBD1 . TRBV27 TGTGCCAGCAGTGTTGACAGGGGGCGGGTTGGGGCCAACGTCCTGACTTTC CASSVDRGRVGANVLTF
TRBJ2-3 TRBD2 . TRBV5-1 TGCGCCAGCAGCCCAGGACTAGCGGGAGGAACCCCGAGCACAGATACGCAGTATTTT CASSPGLAGGTPSTDTQYF
TRBJ2-5 . once TRBV7-2 TGTGCCAGCAGCCCCCCTAAACACCAAGAGACCCAGTACTTC CASSPPKHQETQYF
TRBJ2-7 . . TRBV5-1 TGCGCCAGCAGCTTGGAGAAAGAACCGGGACAAACCTACGAGCAGTACTTC CASSLEKEPGQTYEQYF
TRBJ2-7 TRBD1 . TRBV5-5 TGTGCCAGCAGCCGGACAGGGCCCTCCTACGAGCAGTACTTC CASSRTGPSYEQYF
TRBJ1-5 . . TRBV6-5 TGTGCCAGCGCGGGGGCGGGGAATCAGCCCCAGCATTTT CASAGAGNQPQHF
TRBJ2-7 TRBD2 . TRBV28 TGTGCCAGCCAGTTCCCGACTAGCGGGAAAGCCTACGAGCAGTACTTC CASQFPTSGKAYEQYF
TRBJ2-7 . . TRBV10-3 TGTGCCATCAGTGATCTGAATGCCTACGAGCAGTACTTC CAISDLNAYEQYF
TRBJ2-7 . . TRBV5-1 TGCGCCAGCAGCTTGGCCGGTGGGGGAGAAGCCTACGAGCAGTACTTC CASSLAGGGEAYEQYF
TRBJ2-7 . . TRBV28 TGTGCCAGCAGTTTAGGTCAGAAATACGAGCAGTACTTC CASSLGQKYEQYF
TRBJ2-1 TRBD2 . TRBV18 TGTGCCAGCTCCGAAAAAGGACTAGCGGGAGGCAATGAGCAGTTCTTC CASSEKGLAGGNEQFF
TRBJ2-2 TRBD1 . TRBV27 TGTGCCAGCAGTTCCTGGACAGGGGACTCCACCGGGGAGCTGTTTTTT CASSSWTGDSTGELFF
TRBJ2-1 TRBD2 once TRBV11-2 TGTGCCAGCAGCTTAGGGTCCAGCGGGGGCTACAATGAGCAGTTCTTC CASSLGSSGGYNEQFF
TRBJ2-7 . . TRBV28 TGTGCCAGCAGTCTTCTGGGCAGTCAGCGGGACGAGCAGTACTTC CASSLLGSQRDEQYF
TRBJ2-5 TRBD2 . TRBV27 TGTGCCAGCAGTTTCGGCGGGAGTGGGGAGACCCAGTACTTC CASSFGGSGETQYF
TRBJ1-5 TRBD1 . TRBV28 TGTGCCAGCACCCAGGGGGGTATGGATCAGCCCCAGCATTTT CASTQGGMDQPQHF
TRBJ2-3 . . TRBV15 TGTGCCACCAGCAGACCAGCGGGCCCCACAGATACGCAGTATTTT CATSRPAGPTDTQYF
TRBJ2-4 TRBD2 . TRBV6-1 TGTGCCAGCAGTGGGGAGGCGGGAGGATGGGTCAAAAACATTCAGTACTTC CASSGEAGGWVKNIQYF
TRBJ2-7 TRBD2 . TRBV4-2 TGTGCCAGCAGCCCAGGGACTACCAGCTCCTACGAGCAGTACTTC CASSPGTTSSYEQYF
TRBJ2-2 . . TRBV4-3 TGCGCCAGCAGCCAAGACCCCTGGGACGTGAACACCGGGGAGCTGTTTTTT CASSQDPWDVNTGELFF
TRBJ2-3 . once TRBV15 TGTGCCACCAGCAGAGATCCCTCAGGGACAGATACGCAGTATTTT CATSRDPSGTDTQYF
TRBJ2-5 . . TRBV27 TGTGCCAGCGGCCGTGCGGGACTGAATTTGGAGACCCAGTACTTC CASGRAGLNLETQYF
TRBJ2-7 . . TRBV28 TGTGCCAGCAGTTTTGGTACAGTGAACTACGAGCAGTACTTC CASSFGTVNYEQYF
TRBJ2-2 TRBD1 . TRBV5-4 TGTGCCAGCAGCCCACAAAACAAACAGGGGACCGGGGAGCTGTTTTTT CASSPQNKQGTGELFF